This TCR beta chain originates from a study of identical twins. Germline V gene lookup returns CDR1 SGHRS and CDR2 YFSETQ. This CDR3 has 17 residues. Trimming removed 0 bases from V and 0 bases from J, with 15 bases in between. Of note for this clonotype: Antigen unknown.

No donor was unhealthy or non-Caucasian. Each CDR3 protein gets one entry after TCRdb re-called the 5' RACE reads with MiXCR. The table includes more than 650,000 distinct CDR3 sequences, around 6% detected once. Study results and caveats: Where beta out-of-frame sequences were concerned, excess twin sharing was weaker.

This receptor was identified in a man aged 18 to 29 in good health. The V and J genes are TRBV5-1 and TRBJ1-1, with D uncertain. Input material: naive T cells sorted from blood. The CDR3 region is CASSLAFRQTVNTEAFF. DNA for the CDR3: TGCGCCAGCAGCTTGGCTTTCAGACAAACCGTGAACACTGAAGCTTTCTTT.